The 13 T cell receptor beta chains reported below all come from one sample, sequenced in a study of control samples from healthy donors and cancer patients (dated by TCRdb to 2020 to 2022). The library was obtained by the immunoSEQ multiplex PCR assay. In its TCRdb copy, this immuneACCESS table keeps in-frame sequences only and misses some clones. Where compared with another copy, unresolved V genes explain less than half of these, and the others have no known cause. The sample records approximately 100,000 clones, 80% to 95% of which are singletons. The ten largest account for less than 3.5% of the sample. Sample: blood. Receptor source: a human donor in good health. The donor label of this sample is uncertain.

The chain couples TRBV7-8 to TRBJ1-5; D possibly corresponds to TRBD1 (6 bases). The CDR3 is 15 residues long. V lost 5 bases and J 4 bases, leaving 15 bases between the germline ends. In germline, CDR1 is SGHVS, CDR2 FQNEAQ. DNA of the CDR3: TGTGCCAGCAGCCCCCGAGGGGGGAGGAATCAGCCCCAGCATTTT. Translated, it gives CASSPRGGRNQPQHF.

V and J are TRBV29-1 and TRBJ2-5, with TRBD2 matching 13 bases. This CDR3 is 19 amino acids long. The germline V gene encodes CDR1 SQVTM and CDR2 ANQGSEA. After removal of 7 bases from V and 1 base from J, the junction contained 18 bases not matched to a gene. The CDR3 DNA sequence: TGCAGCGCCTTCAGAGGACTAGCGGGGGACCTAGAACCCCAAGAGACCCAGTACTTC. It yields the protein CSAFRGLAGDLEPQETQYF.

This chain connects TRBV18 to TRBJ2-1; TRBD1 agrees at 9 bases. There are 14 residues in the CDR3. Germline V gene data show CDR1 as KGHSH and CDR2 as LQKENI. The J segment lost 7 bases and the V segment lost 2 bases, leaving 3 bases of the junction unmatched. The CDR3 sequence is CASSPGTGSNEQFF. For the CDR3, the DNA is TGTGCCAGCTCACCAGGGACAGGGTCAAATGAGCAGTTCTTC.

The rearrangement uses TRBV9 and TRBJ2-1; no clear D. The length of the CDR3 is 15 residues. Trimming pared 4 bases from V and 0 bases from J, leaving 11 bases between. CDR1 and CDR2 (germline): SGDLS, YYNGEE. Here the CDR3 DNA reads TGTGCCAGCAGCCCCTACTGGAGCTCCTACAATGAGCAGTTCTTC. Its translation is CASSPYWSSYNEQFF.

J is TRBJ2-1 and V is TRBV2; 10 nucleotides align to TRBD2. The germline CDR1 and CDR2 sequences are SNHLY and FYNNEI. This CDR3 comprises 17 residues. V was clipped by 5 bases and J by 8 bases; unmatched bases: 15. Here the CDR3 reads CASSRTTQSGGEHEQFF. The CDR3 DNA is TGTGCCAGCAGTCGGACTACCCAAAGCGGGGGGGAGCATGAGCAGTTCTTC.

The chain links TRBV7-3 to TRBJ2-2; D is ambiguous. The CDR3 consists of 14 residues. Germline CDR1 is SGHTA and CDR2 is FQGTGA. Trimming pared 3 bases from V and 4 bases from J, leaving 9 bases between. The CDR3 sequence: CASSFTQATGELFF. Written as DNA, the CDR3 is TGTGCCAGCAGCTTTACCCAGGCCACCGGGGAGCTGTTTTTT.

V and J are TRBV5-5 and TRBJ1-1, with TRBD1 as a possible D gene (5 bases). The CDR3 has 15 amino acids. Germline values: CDR1 SGHKS, CDR2 YYEKEE (reference sequence). V was clipped by 3 bases and J by 2 bases, with 14 bases between them. This CDR3 reads CASSSVGGPNTEAFF. CDR3 DNA sequence: TGTGCCAGCAGCTCCGTGGGGGGACCTAACACTGAAGCTTTCTTT.

This rearrangement joins TRBV11-2 to TRBJ2-6; 11 nucleotides agree with TRBD1. The CDR3 covers 17 residues. V lost 2 bases to trimming and J lost 2 bases; unmatched junction nucleotides: 2. Looked up from germline, CDR1 is SGHAT and CDR2 is FQNNGV. CDR3 in DNA: TGTGCCAGCAGCTTACGGGACAGGGGGGCTGGGGCCAACGTCCTGACTTTC. It encodes CASSLRDRGAGANVLTF.

V gene TRBV6-1 combines with J gene TRBJ2-3; 7 bases match TRBD1. After removal of 4 bases from V and 0 bases from J, the junction contained 7 bases not matched to a gene. Germline assignment: CDR1 MNHNS and CDR2 SASEGT. This CDR3 contains 16 residues. CDR3 sequence reads: CASSVIGGGSTDTQYF. CDR3 in DNA: TGTGCCAGCAGTGTTATAGGGGGCGGCAGCACAGATACGCAGTATTTT.

The chain employs TRBV5-1 and TRBJ1-1; 7 positions agree with TRBD1. The ends lost 4 bases at V and 1 base at J; junction bases unmatched: 7. This CDR3 is 15 amino acids long. From germline, CDR1 is SGHRS and CDR2 YFSETQ. Here the CDR3 reads CASSGRRTGNTEAFF. CDR3 in DNA: TGCGCCAGCAGCGGAAGAAGGACAGGGAACACTGAAGCTTTCTTT.

The V gene is TRBV25-1, the J gene TRBJ1-4, with D tentatively TRBD1 (5 bases). The CDR3 runs 13 residues. V was trimmed by 7 bases and J by 5 bases, leaving 11 bases between them. Germline CDR1 and CDR2: MGHDK and SYGVNS. The CDR3 is CASTPRENEKLFF. The CDR3, as DNA: TGTGCCAGCACCCCCAGGGAAAATGAAAAACTGTTTTTT.

This clone was recorded only once. The chain combines TRBV7-2 with TRBJ2-1; D is uncertain. V was pared by 5 bases and J by 10 bases, with 12 bases between. The CDR3 has 12 amino acids. Germline V gene data show CDR1 as SGHTA and CDR2 as FQGNSA. The CDR3 DNA is TGTGCCAGCAGCCCAGGTTGGCGGGAGCAGTTCTTC. Its protein is CASSPGWREQFF.

This rearrangement joins TRBV6-1 to TRBJ1-6; D unclear. Germline V CDR1 and CDR2: MNHNS, SASEGT. The CDR3 loop spans 17 amino acids. V gave up 1 base and J gave up 0 bases, with 10 bases separating them. CDR3 region: CASSEEGFSSYNSPLHF. The CDR3 coding sequence is TGTGCCAGCAGTGAAGAGGGCTTCAGCTCCTATAATTCACCCCTCCACTTT.